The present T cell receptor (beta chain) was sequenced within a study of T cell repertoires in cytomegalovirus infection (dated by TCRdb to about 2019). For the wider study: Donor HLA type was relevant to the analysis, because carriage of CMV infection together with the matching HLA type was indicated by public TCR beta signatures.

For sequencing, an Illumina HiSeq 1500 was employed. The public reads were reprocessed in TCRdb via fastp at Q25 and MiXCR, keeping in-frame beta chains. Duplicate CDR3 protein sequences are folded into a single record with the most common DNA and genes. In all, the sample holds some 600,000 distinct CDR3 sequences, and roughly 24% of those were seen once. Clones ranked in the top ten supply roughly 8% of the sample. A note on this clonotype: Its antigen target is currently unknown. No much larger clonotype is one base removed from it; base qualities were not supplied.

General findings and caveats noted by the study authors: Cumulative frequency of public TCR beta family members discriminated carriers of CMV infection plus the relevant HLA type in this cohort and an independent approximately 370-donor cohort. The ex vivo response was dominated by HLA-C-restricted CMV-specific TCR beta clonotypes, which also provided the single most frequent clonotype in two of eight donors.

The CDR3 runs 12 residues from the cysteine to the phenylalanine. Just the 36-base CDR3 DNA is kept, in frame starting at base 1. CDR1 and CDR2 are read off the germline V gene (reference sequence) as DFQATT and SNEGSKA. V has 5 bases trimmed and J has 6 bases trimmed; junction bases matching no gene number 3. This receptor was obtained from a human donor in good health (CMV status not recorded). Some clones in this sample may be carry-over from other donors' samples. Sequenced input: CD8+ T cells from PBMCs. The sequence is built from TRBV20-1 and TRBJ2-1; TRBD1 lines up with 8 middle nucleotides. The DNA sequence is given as TGCAGTGCTGCCAGGGGGCCCAATGAGCAGTTCTTC. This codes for CSAARGPNEQFF.